A single sample gave rise to the 28 T cell receptor beta chains below, sequenced in a study of shared clonotypes between healthy human individuals. TCRdb's copy holds only in-frame clones and misses some; the assay was immunoSEQ multiplex PCR. In the table there are 950,000 to 1,200,000 clones, around three quarters of which are singletons. Sequenced: memory CD4+ T cells from PBMCs. Subset given: CD45RA-negative fraction. The origin of the receptors is a man younger than 35 in good health. Some clones in this sample may be carry-over from other donors' samples.

A note on this clone: Other nucleotide sequences in the sample specify the same CDR3. The rearrangement links TRBV18 to TRBJ1-5; tentatively, D is TRBD1 (5 bases). V dropped 0 bases and J dropped 2 bases, with 8 bases sitting between them. There are 15 residues in the CDR3. The germline CDR1 and CDR2 sequences are KGHSH and LQKENI. CDR3 sequence reads: CASSPPGAGNQPQHF. DNA for the CDR3: TGTGCCAGCTCACCACCAGGGGCGGGCAATCAGCCCCAGCATTTT.

This chain links TRBV28 with TRBJ1-1, with no clear D. The V and J ends lost 3 bases and 7 bases respectively, with 12 bases between them. This CDR3 region has 13 residues. Per germline, CDR1 MDHEN and CDR2 SYDVKM. The CDR3 loop is CASSFADRDEAFF. The CDR3 DNA reads as TGTGCCAGCAGTTTCGCGGACCGAGATGAAGCTTTCTTT.

V gene TRBV4-1 combines with J gene TRBJ2-3; D remains unclear. Germline V gene data show CDR1 as MGHRA and CDR2 as YSYEKL. The CDR3 spans 16 residues. V lost 4 bases to trimming and J lost 0 bases, with 14 bases between them. The DNA for the CDR3 is TGCGCCAGCAGCCCTCGAACCCCCTATAGCACAGATACGCAGTATTTT. Residues: CASSPRTPYSTDTQYF.

This clone has a count of ten or more. The junction departs from germline at one end; a sequencing error may be responsible. The chain uses TRBV28 and TRBJ1-1; D call uncertain. This CDR3 comprises 14 residues. The germline V gene has CDR1 MDHEN and CDR2 SYDVKM. The CDR3 DNA follows: TGTGCCAGCAGTCCAAGACGGGTGAAGACTGAAGCTTTCTTT. It codes for CASSPRRVKTEAFF. The whole variable domain, remainder taken from reference TRBV28 and TRBJ1-1, is DVKVTQSSRYLVKRTGEKVFLECVQDMDHENMFWYRQDPGLGLRLIYFSYDVKMKEKGDIPEGYSVSREKKERFSLILESASTNQTSMYLCASSPRRVKTEAFFGQGTRLTVV.

The chain has TRBV12-5 and TRBJ2-1; no clear D. V lost 4 bases to trimming and J lost 4 bases, with 5 bases between them. The CDR3 consists of 12 residues. Germline CDR1 and CDR2: LGHNT and FRNRAP. This chain's CDR3 is CASGSDYNEQFF. The DNA of the CDR3 is TGTGCTAGTGGTTCTGATTACAATGAGCAGTTCTTC. The full variable domain, its missing parts supplied by reference TRBV12-5 and TRBJ2-1, is DARVTQTPRHKVTEMGQEVTMRCQPILGHNTVFWYRQTMMQGLELLAYFRNRAPLDDSGMPKDRFSAEMPDATLATLKIQPSEPRDSAVYFCASGSDYNEQFFGPGTRLTVL.

This clone was found a few times. The sample has other DNA sequences that encode this CDR3 too. The chain carries TRBV18 and TRBJ2-7; D may correspond to TRBD1 or TRBD2 (5 bases each). Germline V gene data show CDR1 as KGHSH and CDR2 as LQKENI. V was trimmed by 3 bases and J by 0 bases, leaving 9 bases between them. The CDR3 is 14 residues long. The CDR3 nucleotides are TGTGCCAGCTCACCTGGGACGGCCTCCTACGAGCAGTACTTC. Translated: CASSPGTASYEQYF.

The genes are TRBV7-3 and TRBJ2-3, with a possible D match to TRBD1 (6 bases). Germline CDR1 reads SGHTA; CDR2 reads FQGTGA. CDR3 length: 16 residues. Trimming left V 7 bases short and J 4 bases short, with 21 bases between. The CDR3 DNA reads as TGTGCCAGCAATCATGGGGGCAGGGATTGGGCAGATACGCAGTATTTT. Amino acids: CASNHGGRDWADTQYF.

The chain uses TRBV20-1 and TRBJ1-2; TRBD1 might be the D (6 bases). Trimming stripped 6 bases from V and 8 bases from J, with 13 bases between. Germline V gives CDR1 DFQATT, CDR2 SNEGSKA (reference sequence). The CDR3 is made up of 11 amino acids. CDR3 protein: CSAETGLGYTF. DNA for the CDR3: TGCAGTGCCGAGACAGGTCTGGGCTACACCTTC.

The V and J genes are TRBV9 and TRBJ2-7; possible D gene TRBD2, 6 bases. The V end was cut by 2 bases, the J end by 2 bases, with 14 bases between. The CDR3 sequence is 15 residues long. CDR1 is SGDLS and CDR2 is YYNGEE in the germline V gene. This CDR3 is CASSVAAGSPYEQYF. CDR3 sequence (DNA): TGTGCCAGCAGCGTCGCAGCGGGTTCCCCCTACGAGCAGTACTTC.

J is TRBJ2-1 and V is TRBV5-1; 8 positions match TRBD2. With V trimmed by 1 base and J by 3 bases, 12 bases remained unmatched. Germline V gives CDR1 SGHRS, CDR2 YFSETQ. There are 18 residues in the CDR3. The CDR3 loop reads CASSLTSGSRWDYNEQFF. DNA for the CDR3: TGCGCCAGCAGCTTGACTAGCGGAAGCAGGTGGGACTACAATGAGCAGTTCTTC.

J is TRBJ2-1 and V is TRBV4-2; 12 nucleotides match TRBD2. The CDR3 totals 16 residues. Germline CDR1 is LGHNA and CDR2 is YNFKEQ. V lost 0 bases and J lost 14; bases outside the gene matches: 11. This CDR3 reads CASSQDHSSGRGNEFF. The CDR3 DNA sequence: TGTGCCAGCAGCCAAGATCATTCTAGCGGGAGGGGTAATGAGTTCTTC.

V is TRBV11-2 and J is TRBJ1-4; D not resolved. The CDR3 is 11 amino acids. The germline gives CDR1 SGHAT, CDR2 FQNNGV. The ends were cut back, 5 bases at V and 7 bases at J, with 5 bases in the middle. The CDR3 sequence: CASSRSEKLFF. The CDR3 coding sequence is TGTGCCAGCAGCCGAAGTGAAAAACTGTTTTTT.

This chain joins TRBV28 and TRBJ1-1; D call uncertain. This CDR3 is 15 amino acids long. V was pared by 5 bases and J by 0 bases, with 13 bases between. Germline V gene lookup returns CDR1 MDHEN and CDR2 SYDVKM. The CDR3 region has the DNA TGTGCCAGCAGTCCCTCGGCTCGTATGAACACTGAAGCTTTCTTT. Protein: CASSPSARMNTEAFF.

The chain recombines TRBV28 with TRBJ1-1, with D unresolved. V lost 1 base and J 1 base, leaving 7 bases between the germline ends. CDR1 is MDHEN and CDR2 is SYDVKM in the germline V gene. The CDR3 is 14 residues long. The DNA of the CDR3 is TGTGCCAGCAGTTTATTCGGTCAGAACACTGAAGCTTTCTTT. Protein: CASSLFGQNTEAFF. Variable domain in full (rest from reference TRBV28 and TRBJ1-1): DVKVTQSSRYLVKRTGEKVFLECVQDMDHENMFWYRQDPGLGLRLIYFSYDVKMKEKGDIPEGYSVSREKKERFSLILESASTNQTSMYLCASSLFGQNTEAFFGQGTRLTVV.

The gene calls are TRBV2 and TRBJ1-1; D uncertain. CDR1 is SNHLY and CDR2 is FYNNEI in the germline V gene. V was shortened by 2 bases and J by 2 bases, with 9 bases between the two germline ends. The CDR3 is 14 residues long. DNA for the CDR3: TGTGCCAGCAGTGAATTTTTATCAAACACTGAAGCTTTCTTT. Protein product: CASSEFLSNTEAFF.

The rearrangement uses TRBV6-1 and TRBJ2-1, with a weak D call TRBD1 (5 bases). This CDR3 is built from 15 residues. Trimming pared 10 bases from V and 0 bases from J, leaving 16 bases between. Germline V CDR1 and CDR2: MNHNS, SASEGT. This CDR3 is CATRVMVSSYNEQFF. The CDR3 DNA follows: TGTGCCACCAGGGTAATGGTGAGCTCCTACAATGAGCAGTTCTTC.

This chain uses TRBV5-1 with TRBJ1-5, with a weak D call TRBD1 (6 bases). CDR1 is SGHRS and CDR2 is YFSETQ in the germline V gene. The CDR3 consists of 15 residues. The V and J ends lost 1 base and 6 bases respectively, with 14 bases between them. In DNA, the CDR3 is TGCGCCAGCAGCTTGTTGGGAGACAGGCTTCAGCCCCAGCATTTT. Its protein is CASSLLGDRLQPQHF.

As for this clone: A much larger clone is a single base away; this may be a read error. The chain combines TRBV7-6 with TRBJ2-7; the match to TRBD1 covers 11 bases. The CDR3 runs to 13 residues. J gave up 6 bases and V 5 bases, and 3 bases lay outside the gene matches. Germline V CDR1 and CDR2: SGHVS, FNYEAQ. CDR3 region: CASSLDRGREQYF. In DNA form, the CDR3 reads TGTGCCAGCAGCCTGGACAGGGGGCGCGAGCAGTACTTC.

About this clone: One end of the junction varies from germline; a read error may be responsible. The chain employs TRBV5-1 and TRBJ2-7; a weak D match, TRBD1 (6 bases). The CDR3 is 14 residues long. Germline V lookup: CDR1 SGHRS, CDR2 YFSETQ. This CDR3 is CASSLSQGPYGQYF. The CDR3 bases are TGCGCCAGCAGCTTGAGTCAGGGGCCCTACGGGCAGTACTTC.

This rearrangement joins TRBV5-4 to TRBJ2-5, with a tentative D call TRBD2 (6 bases). Germline CDR1 is SGHNT and CDR2 is YYREEE (reference sequence). Trimming took off 0 bases at V and 5 bases at J, with 11 bases between the two ends. The CDR3 sequence is 14 residues long. This CDR3 reads CASSLDGRRETQYF. The CDR3 nucleotides are TGTGCCAGCAGCTTGGATGGGAGGAGGGAGACCCAGTACTTC. The full variable domain, its missing parts supplied by reference TRBV5-4 and TRBJ2-5, is ETGVTQSPTHLIKTRGQQVTLRCSSQSGHNTVSWYQQALGQGPQFIFQYYREEENGRGNFPPRFSGLQFPNYSSELNVNALELDDSALYLCASSLDGRRETQYFGPGTRLLVL.

The chain combines TRBV28 with TRBJ2-3; D remains ambiguous. Deletions cut 3 bases from V and 8 bases from J, with 12 bases between. The CDR3 sequence is 13 residues long. CDR1 is MDHEN, CDR2 SYDVKM, per germline. CDR3 loop: CASSLSTPPTQYF. CDR3 nucleotide sequence: TGTGCCAGCAGTTTGTCGACCCCTCCTACGCAGTATTTT.

This clone was detected only a few times. The chain employs TRBV19 and TRBJ1-2; 7 bases map to TRBD1. The V and J ends lost 2 bases and 5 bases, in that order; junction bases with no gene match: 11. This CDR3 region has 16 residues. The germline gives CDR1 LNHDA, CDR2 SQIVND (reference sequence). This chain's CDR3 is CASSISTKTGPYGYTF. The CDR3 coding sequence is TGTGCCAGTAGTATATCTACAAAGACAGGGCCTTATGGCTACACCTTC. The variable domain in full, with the rest retrieved from reference TRBV19 and TRBJ1-2, is DGGITQSPKYLFRKEGQNVTLSCEQNLNHDAMYWYRQDPGQGLRLIYYSQIVNDFQKGDIAEGYSVSREKKESFPLTVTSAQKNPTAFYLCASSISTKTGPYGYTFGSGTRLTVV.

The chain recombines TRBV30 with TRBJ1-2; possible D gene TRBD1, 5 bases. CDR3 size: 14 residues. Trimming took 8 bases from V and 4 from J, leaving 20 bases between them. The V gene's germline CDR1 is GTSNPN and CDR2 SVGIG (reference sequence). The CDR3 bases are TGTGCCACCCGTCCCCGCAGGGATAGCTATGGCTACACCTTC. It is translated as CATRPRRDSYGYTF.

The rearrangement joins TRBV2 to TRBJ1-4; D unclear. Trimming cost V 5 bases and J 5 bases, with 18 bases left between them. Germline values: CDR1 SNHLY, CDR2 FYNNEI. The CDR3 is 16 residues long. The CDR3 protein is CASSQTLSGRNEKLFF. The CDR3 nucleotides are TGTGCCAGCAGTCAAACCTTATCTGGGAGAAATGAAAAACTGTTTTTT.

This clone was observed a few times. V gene TRBV7-9 combines with J gene TRBJ1-4, with a tentative D call TRBD1 (5 bases). The CDR3 loop spans 11 amino acids. V dropped 1 base and J dropped 13 bases, with 7 bases sitting between them. Germline loops: CDR1 SEHNR, CDR2 FQNEAQ (reference sequence). The DNA for the CDR3 is TGTGCCAGCAGCTTAGGCGGGACACTGTTTTTT. It specifies CASSLGGTLFF.

A note on this clone: At the DNA level, this CDR3 is encoded by other sequences in the same sample as well. V is TRBV6-5 and J is TRBJ2-5; possibly TRBD1 for D (5 bases). The CDR3 loop spans 14 amino acids. V was pared by 2 bases and J by 3 bases, with 10 bases between. Germline loops: CDR1 MNHEY, CDR2 SVGAGI. Written as DNA, the CDR3 is TGTGCCAGCAGTTACAGGGGTGGAGAAGAGACCCAGTACTTC. Translation gives CASSYRGGEETQYF.

This clone was picked up a small number of times. The genes are TRBV9 and TRBJ1-1; D is unclear. The germline CDR1 and CDR2 sequences are SGDLS and YYNGEE. The V end lost 4 bases, the J end lost 0 bases, and 7 bases lay between the germline ends. The CDR3 is made up of 13 amino acids. CDR3: CASSRTVNTEAFF. The DNA of the CDR3 is TGTGCCAGCAGCCGGACGGTGAACACTGAAGCTTTCTTT.

The chain uses TRBV5-4 and TRBJ2-1; 11 nucleotides align to TRBD2. The CDR3 has 16 amino acids. Germline-derived CDR1 and CDR2 are SGHNT and YYREEE (reference sequence). After removal of 2 bases from V and 4 bases from J, the junction contained 5 bases not matched to a gene. The CDR3 here is CASSLLAGETYNEQFF. CDR3 nucleotides: TGTGCCAGCAGCTTACTAGCGGGAGAGACTTACAATGAGCAGTTCTTC. Supplemented by reference TRBV5-4 and TRBJ2-1, the full variable domain reads ETGVTQSPTHLIKTRGQQVTLRCSSQSGHNTVSWYQQALGQGPQFIFQYYREEENGRGNFPPRFSGLQFPNYSSELNVNALELDDSALYLCASSLLAGETYNEQFFGPGTRLTVL.